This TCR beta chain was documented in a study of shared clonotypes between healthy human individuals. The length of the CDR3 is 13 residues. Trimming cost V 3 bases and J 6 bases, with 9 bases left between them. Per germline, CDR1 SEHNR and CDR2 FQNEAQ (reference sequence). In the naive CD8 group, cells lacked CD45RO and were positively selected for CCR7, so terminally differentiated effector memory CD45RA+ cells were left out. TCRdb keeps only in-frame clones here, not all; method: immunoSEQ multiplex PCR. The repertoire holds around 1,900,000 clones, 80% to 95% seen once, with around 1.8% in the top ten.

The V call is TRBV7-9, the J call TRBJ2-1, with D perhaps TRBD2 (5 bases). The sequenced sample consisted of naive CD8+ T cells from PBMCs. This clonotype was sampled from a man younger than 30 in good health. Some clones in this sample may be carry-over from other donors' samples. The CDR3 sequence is CASSFTRPNEQFF. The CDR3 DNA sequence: TGTGCCAGCAGCTTTACTAGGCCCAATGAGCAGTTCTTC. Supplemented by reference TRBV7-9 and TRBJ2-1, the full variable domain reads DTGVSQNPRHKITKRGQNVTFRCDPISEHNRLYWYRQTLGQGPEFLTYFQNEAQLEKSRLLSDRFSAERPKGSFSTLEIQRTEQGDSAMYLCASSFTRPNEQFFGPGTRLTVL.